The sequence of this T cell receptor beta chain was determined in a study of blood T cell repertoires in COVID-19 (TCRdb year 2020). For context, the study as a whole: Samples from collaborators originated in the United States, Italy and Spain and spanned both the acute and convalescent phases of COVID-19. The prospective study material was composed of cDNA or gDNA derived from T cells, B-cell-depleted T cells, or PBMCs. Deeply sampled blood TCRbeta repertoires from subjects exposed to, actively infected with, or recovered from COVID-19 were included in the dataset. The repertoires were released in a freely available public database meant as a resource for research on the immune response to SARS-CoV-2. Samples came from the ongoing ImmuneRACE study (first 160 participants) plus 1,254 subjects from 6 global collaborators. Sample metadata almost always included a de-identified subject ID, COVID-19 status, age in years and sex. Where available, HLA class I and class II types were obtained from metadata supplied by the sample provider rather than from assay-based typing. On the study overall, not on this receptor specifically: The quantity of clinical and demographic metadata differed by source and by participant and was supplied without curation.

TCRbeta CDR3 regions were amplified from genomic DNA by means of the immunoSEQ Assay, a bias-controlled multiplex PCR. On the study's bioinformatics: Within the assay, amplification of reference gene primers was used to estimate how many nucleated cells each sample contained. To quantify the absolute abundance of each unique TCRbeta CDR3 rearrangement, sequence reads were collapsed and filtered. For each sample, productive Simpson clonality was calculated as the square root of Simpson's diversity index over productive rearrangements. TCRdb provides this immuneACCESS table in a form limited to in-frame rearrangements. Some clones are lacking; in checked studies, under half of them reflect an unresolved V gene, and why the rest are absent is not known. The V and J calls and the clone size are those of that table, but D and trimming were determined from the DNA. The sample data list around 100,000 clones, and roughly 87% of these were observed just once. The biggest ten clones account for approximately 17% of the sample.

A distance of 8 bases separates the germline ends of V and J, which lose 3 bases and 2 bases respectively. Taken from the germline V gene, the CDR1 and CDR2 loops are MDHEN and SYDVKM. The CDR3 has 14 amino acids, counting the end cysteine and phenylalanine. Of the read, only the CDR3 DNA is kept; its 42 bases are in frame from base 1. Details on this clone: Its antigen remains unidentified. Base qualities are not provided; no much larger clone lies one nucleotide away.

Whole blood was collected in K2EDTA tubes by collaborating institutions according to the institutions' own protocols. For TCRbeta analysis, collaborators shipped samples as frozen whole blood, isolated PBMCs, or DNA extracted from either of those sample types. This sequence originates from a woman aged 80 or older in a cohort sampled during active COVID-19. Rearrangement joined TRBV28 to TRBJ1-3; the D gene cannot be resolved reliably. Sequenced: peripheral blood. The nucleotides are TGTGCCAGCAGTTTCCTACAGCCTGGAAACACCATATATTTT. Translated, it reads CASSFLQPGNTIYF.